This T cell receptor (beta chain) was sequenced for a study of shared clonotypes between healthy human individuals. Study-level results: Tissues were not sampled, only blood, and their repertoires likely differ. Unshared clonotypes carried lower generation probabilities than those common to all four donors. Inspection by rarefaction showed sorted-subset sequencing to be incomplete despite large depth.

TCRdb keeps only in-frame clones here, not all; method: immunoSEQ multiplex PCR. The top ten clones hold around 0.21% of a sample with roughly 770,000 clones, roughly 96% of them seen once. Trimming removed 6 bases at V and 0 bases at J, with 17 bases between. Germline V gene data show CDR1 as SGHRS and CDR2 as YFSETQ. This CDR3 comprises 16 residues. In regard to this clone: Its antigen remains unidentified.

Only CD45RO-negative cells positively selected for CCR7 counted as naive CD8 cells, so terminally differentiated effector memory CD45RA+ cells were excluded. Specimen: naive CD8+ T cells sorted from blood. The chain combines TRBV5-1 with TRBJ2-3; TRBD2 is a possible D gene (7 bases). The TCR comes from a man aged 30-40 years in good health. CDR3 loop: CASTPRGGSSTDTQYF. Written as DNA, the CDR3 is TGCGCCAGCACCCCGAGGGGGGGATCTAGCACAGATACGCAGTATTTT.